The T cell receptor (beta chain) described here comes from a study of blood T cell repertoires in COVID-19. Study-wide context: Italy, Spain and the United States were the sources of the convalescent and acute COVID-19 samples.

Donors in Cohort 3 who had recovered were those with two negative PCRs, healthcare professional clearance, or resolution of their symptoms. Assay used: immunoSEQ multiplex PCR; TCRdb lists only in-frame clones, some missing. The sample has about 330,000 clones, about 87% seen once; the top ten hold roughly 5.2%. Sequenced material: PBMCs or T cells enriched from blood (not recorded which). This clonotype originated in a woman in her 30s who had recovered from COVID-19.

The CDR3 loop reads CASSLLGAKNIQYF. In DNA, the CDR3 is TGTGCCAGCAGCCTGCTCGGGGCCAAAAACATTCAGTACTTC. The chain carries TRBV28 and TRBJ2-4; D is ambiguous. V was cut by 6 bases and J by 1 base, with 10 bases left in between. The CDR3 extends over 14 amino acids. CDR1 and CDR2 from the germline V gene are MDHEN and SYDVKM.